This T cell receptor beta chain was found in a study of cytomegalovirus exposure and HLA in healthy donors. Study information: Early on, a data release was issued that held roughly 86 million unique TCRs from HLA-typed donors.

Both 60 Vbeta primers and 13 Jbeta primers went into the PCR. The method was immunoSEQ multiplex PCR; TCRdb's version includes in-frame clones alone and lacks a portion of them. This sample has over 100,000 clones, with 80% to 85% found just once. V lost 1 base and J lost 3, with 14 bases in between. Germline-derived CDR1 and CDR2 are SGHRS and YFSETQ. CDR3 length: 15 residues. Sequencing was performed on PBMCs. This chain joins TRBV5-1 and TRBJ2-7; TRBD2 is a possible D gene (5 bases). The clonotype was recovered from a woman aged 45-65 years in good health and CMV-seropositive. The CDR3 reads CASSLRPGVVYEQYF. The DNA of the CDR3 is TGCGCCAGCAGCTTGAGGCCCGGGGTCGTCTACGAGCAGTACTTC.